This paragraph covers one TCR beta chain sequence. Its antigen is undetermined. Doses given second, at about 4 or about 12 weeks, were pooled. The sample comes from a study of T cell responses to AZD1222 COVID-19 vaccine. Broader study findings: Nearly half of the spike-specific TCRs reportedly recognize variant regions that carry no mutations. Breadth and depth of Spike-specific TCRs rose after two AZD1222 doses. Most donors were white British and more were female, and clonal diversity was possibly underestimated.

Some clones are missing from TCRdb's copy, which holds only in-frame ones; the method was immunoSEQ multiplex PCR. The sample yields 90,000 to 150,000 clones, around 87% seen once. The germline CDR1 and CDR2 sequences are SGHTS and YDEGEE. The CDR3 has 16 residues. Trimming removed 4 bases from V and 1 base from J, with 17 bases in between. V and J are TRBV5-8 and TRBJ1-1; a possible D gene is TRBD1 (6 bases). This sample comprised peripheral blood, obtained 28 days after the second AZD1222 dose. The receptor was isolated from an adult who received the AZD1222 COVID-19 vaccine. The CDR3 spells CASSRTVGRGNTEAFF. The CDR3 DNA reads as TGTGCCAGCAGCCGAACTGTCGGCAGGGGGAACACTGAAGCTTTCTTT.